This is a list of T cell receptor beta chains from one sample in a study of cytomegalovirus exposure and HLA in healthy donors. Sequencing was performed with immunoSEQ multiplex PCR; in TCRdb, only in-frame clones are kept and a portion is missing. The sample consists of roughly 100,000 clones, 70% to 80% of them appearing once. The sequenced sample consisted of PBMCs. All receptors derive from a female donor in good health and CMV-seronegative. CDR3s include the opening cysteine and the closing phenylalanine or tryptophan. The D gene is left open where the match is weak. Clone size is not always given. Where it is, it says once, few, many or a class for expanded clones.

cdr3_aa,cdr3_nt,j_call,clone_size,d_call,v_call
CASSPDRVGANVLTF,TGTGCCAGCAGCCCCGACAGGGTCGGGGCCAACGTCCTGACTTTC,TRBJ2-6,NA,TRBD1,TRBV5-4
CASSDTSNKEKLFF,TGTGCCAGCAGCGATACTAGTAATAAGGAAAAACTGTTTTTT,TRBJ1-4,few,NA,TRBV7-6
CSARSIQGKNIQYF,TGCAGCGCCCGATCCATACAGGGGAAAAACATTCAGTACTTC,TRBJ2-4,NA,TRBD1,TRBV29-1
CASRPGQGNTEAFF,TGTGCCAGCAGACCCGGACAGGGTAACACTGAAGCTTTCTTT,TRBJ1-1,NA,TRBD1,TRBV6-5
CASSWAGGDTDTQYF,TGTGCCAGCAGCTGGGCAGGGGGCGACACAGATACGCAGTATTTT,TRBJ2-3,NA,TRBD1,TRBV5-4
CASSPLPGQGRSYEQYF,TGTGCTAGCAGCCCACTACCCGGACAGGGTCGATCCTACGAGCAGTACTTC,TRBJ2-7,NA,TRBD1,TRBV7-7
CASSLQDRNNEQFF,TGCGCCAGCAGCCTACAGGACAGAAACAATGAGCAGTTCTTC,TRBJ2-1,NA,NA,TRBV4-1
CASSLRDRESGSPLHF,TGTGCCAGCAGTTTAAGGGACAGGGAAAGTGGTTCACCCCTCCACTTT,TRBJ1-6,NA,TRBD1,TRBV27
CASQRRNQETQYF,TGTGCCAGCCAGCGTCGGAACCAAGAGACCCAGTACTTC,TRBJ2-5,NA,NA,TRBV7-2
CSVERTGVPYEQYF,TGCAGCGTTGAAAGGACAGGGGTTCCCTACGAGCAGTACTTC,TRBJ2-7,NA,TRBD1,TRBV29-1
CASSLAAALGADTQYF,TGCGCCAGCAGCTTGGCCGCAGCGTTAGGCGCAGATACGCAGTATTTT,TRBJ2-3,NA,NA,TRBV5-1
CASSPRGQGGGYTF,TGTGCCAGCTCACCACGAGGACAGGGCGGTGGCTACACCTTC,TRBJ1-2,NA,TRBD1,TRBV18
CASSFVGAGPQEKLFF,TGTGCCAGCAGTTTCGTGGGGGCAGGCCCCCAAGAAAAACTGTTTTTT,TRBJ1-4,NA,NA,TRBV28
CSVDGRTGVSEQYF,TGCAGCGTTGACGGGAGGACAGGGGTCTCCGAGCAGTACTTC,TRBJ2-7,NA,TRBD1,TRBV29-1
CASSQSHNHVPGLPNDTEAFF,TGCGCCAGCAGTCAATCCCATAATCACGTCCCAGGACTACCCAACGACACTGAAGCTTTCTTT,TRBJ1-1,few,NA,TRBV23-1
CASSLTSVPRGRAEAFF,TGTGCCAGCAGCTTAACGTCAGTACCCCGGGGGAGGGCTGAAGCTTTCTTT,TRBJ1-1,NA,NA,TRBV7-8
CASSLEGLAGGRSDTQYF,TGTGCCAGCAGCTTAGAGGGGCTAGCGGGAGGGCGGTCGGATACGCAGTATTTT,TRBJ2-3,NA,TRBD2,TRBV7-3